This T cell receptor (beta chain) originates from a study of cytomegalovirus exposure and HLA in healthy donors. This clone was observed a handful of times. Antigen: not known. Germline assignment: CDR1 MDHEN and CDR2 SYDVKM. This CDR3 contains 14 residues. The germline V and J ends were trimmed by 6 bases and 7 bases, with 16 bases remaining between them. Both 60 Vbeta primers and 13 Jbeta primers went into the PCR. This table comes from immunoSEQ multiplex PCR, and its TCRdb copy is limited to in-frame clones, with some not included. The sample has 130,000 to 150,000 clones; 55% to 85% are singletons. General study points: HLA alleles were associated with 15,000 to 20,000 TCR beta sequences in a later analysis at 0.05 false discovery rate. Altogether, some 170 TCR beta chains were recorded as cytomegalovirus-associated. Previously analyzed data showed that most TCR beta V segments were productive at a frequency of about 87% or about 30%. A later analysis found common viral pathogens apparently linked to several of the most significant clusters.

The sequence came from a middle-aged man in good health and CMV-seronegative. The specimen was PBMCs. The chain recombines TRBV28 with TRBJ1-3, with D possibly being TRBD1 (5 bases). The CDR3 here is CASSKAGLGNTIYF. The CDR3 DNA reads TGTGCCAGCAGCAAAGCGGGACTTGGGAACACCATATATTTT.